This record looks at one T cell receptor beta chain sequence and its context. What it binds is not known. These data are taken from a study of OX40 agonist ivuxolimab in advanced cancers. Study at large: The group had a mean age of roughly 65 years, ranged from about 23 to 79, and was 82.7% male.

General study points: Low levels of normalized T-cell clonal expansion also appeared in some nonresponders.

The germline V gene encodes CDR1 MNHEY and CDR2 SVGAGI. The CDR3 has 15 residues. J lost 5 bases, V lost 0 bases, and 1 base had no gene match. Profiling relied on immunoSEQ multiplex PCR, and the TCRdb table lists in-frame clones only, not all of them. The table includes 80,000 to 100,000 clones, approximately 87% detected once. This sequence was found in an adult with an advanced solid tumor such as melanoma, head and neck, liver or kidney cancer. This chain links TRBV6-5 with TRBJ2-3; 11 positions agree with TRBD2. This sample comprised CD4+ or CD8+ T cells sorted from blood, obtained in a trial of the OX40 agonist ivuxolimab. The CDR3, as DNA: TGTGCCAGCAGTTACTCCACTAGCGGGGGAGATACGCAGTATTTT. Protein sequence: CASSYSTSGGDTQYF.